This passage covers 20 T cell receptor beta chains from one sample sequenced in a study of T-cell memory formation after mild COVID-19. TCRdb processed the 5' RACE reads anew with MiXCR; each CDR3 protein has one entry. The top ten hold 9% to 15% of the sample, which has hundreds of thousands of distinct CDR3 sequences, 18% seen once. Specimen: PBMCs or a T cell subset sorted from them (not recorded which). All receptors derive from an adult woman who had mild COVID-19 (a few samples of this study predate the infection). Cell type and time point are not known.

This sequence joins TRBV7-9 and TRBJ1-6; D gene unclear. The ends were cut back, 8 bases at V and 6 bases at J, with 11 bases in the middle. Germline CDR1 and CDR2: SEHNR and FQNEAQ (reference sequence). CDR3 length: 13 amino acids. CDR3 bases: TGTGCCAGCGTCTCTCAGATTAATTCACCCCTCCACTTT. Translating gives CASVSQINSPLHF.

J is TRBJ2-7 and V is TRBV20-1; TRBD2 aligns across 7 bases. CDR3 length: 15 amino acids. Germline values: CDR1 DFQATT, CDR2 SNEGSKA (reference sequence). The junction had 17 bases not matched to a gene; V was cut back by 5 bases and J by 7 bases. CDR3 loop: CSAGGGSGAPREQYF. The CDR3 nucleotides are TGCAGTGCTGGGGGGGGGTCGGGAGCACCAAGGGAGCAGTACTTC.

The chain combines TRBV19 with TRBJ1-2, with D perhaps matching TRBD1 (5 bases). CDR1 is LNHDA, CDR2 SQIVND, per germline (reference sequence). The V gene lost 5 bases and the J gene lost 0 bases, with 16 bases spanning the gap. The CDR3 length is 16 residues. The chain's CDR3 is CASSLRDAYSNYGYTF. The CDR3 DNA follows: TGTGCCAGTAGTCTCCGGGACGCATACTCTAACTATGGCTACACCTTC.

In its sample, this clonotype was seen a few times. J is TRBJ1-5 and V is TRBV24-1; 10 bases line up with TRBD1. This CDR3 spans 16 amino acids. CDR1 KGHDR and CDR2 SFDVKD come from the germline V gene. The trim removed 3 bases at V and 6 bases at J, leaving 7 bases unmatched. The CDR3 reads CATSDRSGTGVQPQHF. In nucleotides, the CDR3 is TGTGCCACCAGTGATCGATCCGGGACAGGGGTTCAGCCCCAGCATTTT.

The CDR3: CASRTGWNDEQFF. In nucleotides, the CDR3 is TGTGCCAGCCGGACAGGGTGGAACGATGAGCAGTTCTTC. This chain joins TRBV19 and TRBJ2-1; 8 bases match TRBD1. Germline V CDR1 and CDR2: LNHDA, SQIVND (reference sequence). Trimming removed 9 bases from V and 8 bases from J; junction bases left unmatched: 9. The CDR3 is made up of 13 amino acids.

This rearrangement joins TRBV12-3 or TRBV12-4 to TRBJ2-1; no clear D. This CDR3 has 19 residues. V dropped 6 bases and J dropped 4 bases, with 28 bases sitting between them. CDR3 sequence (DNA): TGTGCCAGCAGGGTCCGCTATAACCGGGCCGCCAGTTTTTACAATGAGCAGTTCTTC. As protein: CASRVRYNRAASFYNEQFF.

This clonotype was observed a few times. This chain links TRBV7-2 with TRBJ2-1, with 9 nucleotides matching TRBD2. V was pared by 2 bases and J by 1 base, with 9 bases of the junction left unmatched. Germline CDR1 reads SGHTA; CDR2 reads FQGNSA. This CDR3 has 18 amino acids. The CDR3 reads CASSLRAREGLSYNEQFF. In nucleotides, the CDR3 is TGTGCCAGCAGCTTACGCGCGCGGGAGGGCCTTTCCTACAATGAGCAGTTCTTC.

The genes are TRBV15 and TRBJ2-1, with a possible D match to TRBD2 (7 bases). This CDR3 comprises 13 residues. Deletions cut 0 bases from V and 13 bases from J, with 13 bases between. CDR1 and CDR2 (germline): LNHNV, YYDKDF (reference sequence). The CDR3 spells CATSRDQGGAQFF. CDR3 nucleotide sequence: TGTGCCACCAGCAGAGATCAAGGGGGGGCCCAGTTCTTC.

This chain uses TRBV5-1 with TRBJ2-2, with D possibly matching TRBD1 (5 bases). CDR3 length: 15 residues. Germline CDR1 is SGHRS and CDR2 is YFSETQ. V lost 4 bases, J lost 1 base, and 11 bases lay in between. DNA of the CDR3: TGCGCCAGCAGCGGCAGGGCCGGGAACACCGGGGAGCTGTTTTTT. Translating gives CASSGRAGNTGELFF. The variable domain in full, with the rest retrieved from reference TRBV5-1 and TRBJ2-2, is KAGVTQTPRYLIKTRGQQVTLSCSPISGHRSVSWYQQTPGQGLQFLFEYFSETQRNKGNFPGRFSGRQFSNSRSEMNVSTLELGDSALYLCASSGRAGNTGELFFGEGSRLTVL.

This sequence joins TRBV10-3 and TRBJ1-2, with a weak D call TRBD1 (5 bases). V was trimmed by 0 bases and J by 2 bases, leaving 7 bases between them. Per germline, CDR1 ENHRY and CDR2 SYGVKD. CDR3 length: 14 amino acids. This CDR3 is CAISESPGNYGYTF. CDR3 DNA: TGTGCCATCAGTGAGTCGCCAGGGAACTATGGCTACACCTTC.

The table lists this clonotype with a count of one. The chain recombines TRBV27 with TRBJ2-1; TRBD2 matches at 8 bases. Trimming cost V 8 bases and J 8 bases; bases outside gene matches: 11. The length of the CDR3 is 14 residues. Germline-derived CDR1 and CDR2 are MNHEY and SMNVEV (reference sequence). CDR3 residues: CASAPGTSIYEQFF. CDR3 coding DNA: TGTGCCAGCGCTCCCGGGACTAGTATTTATGAGCAGTTCTTC.

This clonotype occurred a few times. The CDR3 loop is CASRAGATDTQYF. DNA of the CDR3: TGCGCCAGCAGAGCGGGGGCCACAGATACGCAGTATTTT. The chain recombines TRBV5-1 with TRBJ2-3; TRBD2 aligns across 8 bases. The CDR3 has 13 amino acids. Trimming removed 5 bases from V and 2 bases from J; junction bases left unmatched: 1. Germline CDR1 is SGHRS and CDR2 is YFSETQ. The whole variable domain, remainder taken from reference TRBV5-1 and TRBJ2-3, is KAGVTQTPRYLIKTRGQQVTLSCSPISGHRSVSWYQQTPGQGLQFLFEYFSETQRNKGNFPGRFSGRQFSNSRSEMNVSTLELGDSALYLCASRAGATDTQYFGPGTRLTVL.

The chain carries TRBV3-1 and TRBJ2-5; D is ambiguous. Germline values: CDR1 LGHDT, CDR2 YNNKEL (reference sequence). Trimming shortened V by 5 bases and J by 3 bases, and 10 bases separated the two germline ends. This CDR3 is 13 amino acids long. CDR3 DNA: TGTGCCAGCAGCTTTAACTTAGAAGAGACCCAGTACTTC. Translation gives CASSFNLEETQYF.

The table lists this clonotype with a few counts. The chain has TRBV5-4 and TRBJ2-1; D call uncertain. Germline V gene data show CDR1 as SGHNT and CDR2 as YYREEE (reference sequence). The CDR3 extends over 11 amino acids. The V and J ends lost 1 base and 9 bases respectively, with 5 bases between them. The CDR3: CASSLRFEQFF. DNA for the CDR3: TGTGCCAGCAGCTTGAGGTTTGAGCAGTTCTTC.

This clonotype has a handful of counts. The CDR3 nucleotides are TGTGCCAGCAGTTTATTGCCCCGGACTTCCCCCTACAATGAGCAGTTCTTC. Its translation is CASSLLPRTSPYNEQFF. The chain combines TRBV27 with TRBJ2-1; a possible D gene is TRBD2 (5 bases). CDR3 size: 17 residues. Germline CDR1 is MNHEY and CDR2 is SMNVEV (reference sequence). Trimming shortened V by 1 base and J by 2 bases, and 15 bases separated the two germline ends.

This chain connects TRBV5-1 to TRBJ2-5, with a tentative D call TRBD2 (5 bases). This CDR3 has 17 amino acids. Looked up from germline, CDR1 is SGHRS and CDR2 is YFSETQ. The V gene lost 0 bases and the J gene lost 2 bases, with 17 bases spanning the gap. Here the CDR3 DNA reads TGCGCCAGCAGCTTGGACGGAGGCCATTCATGGCAAGAGACCCAGTACTTC. Protein product: CASSLDGGHSWQETQYF.

V and J are TRBV7-7 and TRBJ2-2; 8 positions match TRBD1. Losses at the gene ends were 0 bases for V and 7 bases for J; bases not matched to a gene: 4. CDR3 length: 15 amino acids. Germline CDR1 SSHAT, CDR2 FNYEAQ (reference sequence). CDR3 in DNA: TGTGCCAGCAGCTTAGCACAGGGGGTCGTCGGGGAGCTGTTTTTT. This sequence encodes CASSLAQGVVGELFF.

The V call is TRBV12-3 or TRBV12-4, the J call TRBJ1-1; D is perhaps TRBD1 (6 bases). CDR3 length: 13 residues. V lost 8 bases and J 5 bases, leaving 15 bases between the germline ends. CDR3 sequence reads: CASLDQGYTEAFF. CDR3 nucleotides: TGTGCCAGCTTAGATCAGGGGTATACTGAAGCTTTCTTT.

This clonotype has just a few counts. V usage is TRBV7-2 and J usage is TRBJ1-5; D is unresolved. Trimming removed 5 bases from V and 6 bases from J, with 11 bases in between. There are 13 residues in the CDR3. Germline CDR1 SGHTA, CDR2 FQGNSA. The chain's CDR3 is CASSPSGRQPQHF. The CDR3 nucleotides read TGTGCCAGCAGCCCATCGGGTCGTCAGCCCCAGCATTTT.

This clonotype turned up a few times. The chain combines TRBV4-1 with TRBJ2-1; 10 bases fit TRBD2. The CDR3 is 15 residues long. Germline V gives CDR1 MGHRA, CDR2 YSYEKL. V trimming: 4 bases; J trimming: 3 bases; junction bases outside the gene matches: 3. The CDR3 DNA reads TGCGCCAGCAGCCGAGGACTAGCGGACTACAATGAGCAGTTCTTC. It codes for CASSRGLADYNEQFF.